Listed below are T cell receptor beta chains from one sample, sequenced in a study of blood T cell repertoires in COVID-19. Here immunoSEQ multiplex PCR was the method, and the copy in TCRdb shows in-frame clones only, minus some. The repertoire includes 250,000 to 300,000 clones, almost 90% of them detected once, and around 2.3% sits in the top ten. Sequenced material: peripheral blood. These receptors all stem from a woman between 55 and 75 years old with COVID-19, enrolled during active disease. Each CDR3 is given with its conserved first and last residue. The D gene is left open where the match is weak. Some rows have no size entry. The others give once, few or many, or a class for an expanded clone.

TRBV9	.	.	TRBJ1-5	CASSVEGNSNQPQHF	TGTGCCAGCAGCGTGGAGGGGAATAGCAATCAGCCCCAGCATTTT
TRBV4-2	.	.	TRBJ2-5	CASSQDRETQYF	TGTGCCAGCAGCCAAGATCGGGAGACCCAGTACTTC
TRBV19	.	.	TRBJ1-1	CASSIGGGSGEAFF	TGTGCCAGTAGTATCGGTGGGGGAAGCGGGGAAGCTTTCTTT
TRBV2	.	TRBD2	TRBJ2-5	CASVERGGSQETQYF	TGTGCCAGCGTCGAGCGGGGGGGTAGTCAAGAGACCCAGTACTTC
TRBV19	.	.	TRBJ1-5	CASSIQGSNQPQHF	TGTGCCAGTAGTATACAGGGTAGCAATCAGCCCCAGCATTTT
TRBV18	few	.	TRBJ1-5	CASSPGTINQPQHF	TGTGCCAGCTCACCAGGGACTATCAATCAGCCCCAGCATTTT
TRBV11-2	.	TRBD1	TRBJ1-6	CASSLGGTDNSPLHF	TGTGCCAGCAGCTTAGGGGGGACAGATAATTCACCCCTCCACTTT
TRBV2	.	TRBD1	TRBJ2-1	CASLGRRDRAGEQFF	TGTGCCAGCTTAGGGCGCCGGGACAGGGCTGGTGAGCAGTTCTTC
TRBV4-1	.	.	TRBJ1-2	CASSQDGQGYGYTF	TGCGCCAGCAGCCAAGACGGGCAGGGCTATGGCTACACCTTC
TRBV7-2	.	.	TRBJ1-1	CASSTTTGQNTEAFF	TGTGCCAGCAGCACGACAACAGGACAGAACACTGAAGCTTTCTTT
TRBV11-2	.	TRBD1	TRBJ1-3	CASSVQGANTIYF	TGTGCCAGCAGCGTACAGGGGGCGAACACCATATATTTT
TRBV4-1	.	TRBD1	TRBJ2-5	CASSQDKDRGWETQYF	TGCGCCAGCAGCCAAGATAAGGACAGGGGGTGGGAGACCCAGTACTTC
TRBV20-1	.	TRBD1	TRBJ1-2	CSASRVEGQGTTNYGYTF	TGCAGTGCTAGTAGGGTGGAGGGACAGGGGACCACTAACTATGGCTACACCTTC
TRBV4-2	.	TRBD1	TRBJ1-2	CASSQAPGTGSYGYTF	TGTGCCAGCAGCCAAGCCCCGGGGACAGGATCCTATGGCTACACCTTC
TRBV6-5	few	TRBD2	TRBJ2-3	CASRASGGDTQYF	TGTGCCAGCAGGGCTAGCGGGGGGGATACGCAGTATTTT
TRBV2	.	.	TRBJ2-1	CASRVGPPSYNEQFF	TGTGCCAGCAGGGTGGGCCCACCGTCCTACAATGAGCAGTTCTTC
TRBV5-1	.	TRBD1	TRBJ1-1	CASNEQGAGTEAFF	TGCGCCAGCAATGAACAGGGGGCCGGGACTGAAGCTTTCTTT
TRBV19	.	TRBD2	TRBJ2-5	CASSMAGVETQYF	TGTGCCAGTAGTATGGCGGGGGTAGAGACCCAGTACTTC
TRBV3-1/TRBV3-2	.	TRBD1	TRBJ1-4	CASSPTGTVDEKLFF	TGTGCCAGCAGCCCGACCGGGACAGTTGACGAAAAACTGTTTTTT
TRBV21-1	once	.	TRBJ2-6	CASSKVVRGIGANVLTF	TGTGCCAGCAGCAAAGTGGTCAGGGGAATTGGGGCCAACGTCCTGACTTTC
TRBV7-2	.	TRBD1	TRBJ1-2	CASSYRTGDSYGYTF	TGTGCCAGCAGCTACCGGACAGGGGATTCCTATGGCTACACCTTC
TRBV6-5	.	.	TRBJ1-3	CASSYSTPSGNTIYF	TGTGCCAGCAGTTACTCGACACCCTCTGGAAACACCATATATTTT
TRBV11-3	.	.	TRBJ1-1	CASSAGRANTEAFF	TGTGCCAGCAGCGCGGGACGGGCGAACACTGAAGCTTTCTTT
TRBV6-5	.	.	TRBJ1-2	CASSGGAINYGYTF	TGTGCCAGCAGCGGCGGGGCGATTAACTATGGCTACACCTTC
TRBV3-1/TRBV3-2	few	TRBD1	TRBJ2-5	CASSQATGGGETQYF	TGTGCCAGCAGCCAGGCGACAGGGGGGGGAGAGACCCAGTACTTC
TRBV5-1	once	.	TRBJ2-1	CASAVQGEGNEQFF	TGCGCCAGCGCCGTACAGGGAGAGGGGAATGAGCAGTTCTTC
TRBV6-5	few	TRBD2	TRBJ2-3	CATQPGGADTQYF	TGTGCCACACAGCCGGGGGGGGCAGATACGCAGTATTTT
TRBV18	.	.	TRBJ1-1	CASSQGKNTEAFF	TGTGCCAGCTCACAGGGGAAGAACACTGAAGCTTTCTTT
TRBV5-5	.	TRBD1	TRBJ1-6	CASTLSPGQANSPLHF	TGTGCCAGCACCTTAAGCCCGGGACAGGCGAATTCACCCCTCCACTTT
TRBV5-4	.	.	TRBJ2-5	CASSLVAPGETQYF	TGTGCCAGCAGCTTGGTGGCCCCAGGGGAGACCCAGTACTTC
TRBV4-2	once	TRBD1	TRBJ1-3	CASSPRTGPSSGNTIYF	TGTGCCAGCAGCCCCAGGACAGGGCCGAGCTCTGGAAACACCATATATTTT